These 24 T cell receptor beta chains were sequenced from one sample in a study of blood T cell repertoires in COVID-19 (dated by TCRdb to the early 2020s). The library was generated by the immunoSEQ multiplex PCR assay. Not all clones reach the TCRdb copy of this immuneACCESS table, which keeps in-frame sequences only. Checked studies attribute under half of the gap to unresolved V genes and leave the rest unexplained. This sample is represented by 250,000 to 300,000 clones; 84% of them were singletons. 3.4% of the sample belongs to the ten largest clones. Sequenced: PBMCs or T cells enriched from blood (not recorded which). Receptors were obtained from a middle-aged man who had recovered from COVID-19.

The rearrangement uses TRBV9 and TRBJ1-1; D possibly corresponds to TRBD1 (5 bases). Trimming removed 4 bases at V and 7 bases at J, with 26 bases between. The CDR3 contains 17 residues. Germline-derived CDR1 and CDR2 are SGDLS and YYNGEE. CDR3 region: CASSLQSGGVGYGEAFF. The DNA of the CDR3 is TGTGCCAGCAGCCTCCAAAGTGGGGGGGTTGGATACGGTGAAGCTTTCTTT.

The CDR3 is CASSYFPTGEQPQHF. CDR3 nucleotide sequence: TGTGCCAGCAGTTACTTCCCGACAGGGGAGCAGCCCCAGCATTTT. The J gene is TRBJ1-5, the V gene TRBV6-5; TRBD1 aligns across 8 bases. In germline, CDR1 is MNHEY, CDR2 SVGAGI. This CDR3 has 15 amino acids. V was clipped by 1 base and J by 7 bases; unmatched bases: 6.

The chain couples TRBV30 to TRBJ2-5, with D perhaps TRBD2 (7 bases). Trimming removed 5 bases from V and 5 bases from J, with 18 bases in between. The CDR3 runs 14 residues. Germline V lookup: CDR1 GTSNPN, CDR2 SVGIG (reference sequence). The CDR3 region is CAWDVAGAGETQYF. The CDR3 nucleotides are TGTGCCTGGGACGTGGCGGGGGCGGGGGAGACCCAGTACTTC.

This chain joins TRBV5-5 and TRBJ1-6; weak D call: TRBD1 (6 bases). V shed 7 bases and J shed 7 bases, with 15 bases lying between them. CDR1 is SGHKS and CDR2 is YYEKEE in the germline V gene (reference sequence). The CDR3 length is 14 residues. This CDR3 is CASADGQLNSPLHF. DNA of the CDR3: TGTGCCAGCGCCGACGGACAGTTAAATTCACCCCTCCACTTT.

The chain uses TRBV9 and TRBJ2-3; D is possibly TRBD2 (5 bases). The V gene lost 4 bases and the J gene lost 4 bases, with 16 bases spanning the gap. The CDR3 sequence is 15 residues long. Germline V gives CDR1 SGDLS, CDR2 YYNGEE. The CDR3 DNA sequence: TGTGCCAGCAGCCCCCTTGGAGGTCCCGCAGATACGCAGTATTTT. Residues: CASSPLGGPADTQYF.

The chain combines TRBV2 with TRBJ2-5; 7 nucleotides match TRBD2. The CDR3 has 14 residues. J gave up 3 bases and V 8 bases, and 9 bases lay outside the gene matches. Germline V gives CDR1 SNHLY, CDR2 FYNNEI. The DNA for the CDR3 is TGTGCCAGCTCGGCGGGAGTTTACGAAGAGACCCAGTACTTC. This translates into CASSAGVYEETQYF. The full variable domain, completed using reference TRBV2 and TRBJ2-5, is EPEVTQTPSHQVTQMGQEVILRCVPISNHLYFYWYRQILGQKVEFLVSFYNNEISEKSEIFDDQFSVERPDGSNFTLKIRSTKLEDSAMYFCASSAGVYEETQYFGPGTRLLVL.

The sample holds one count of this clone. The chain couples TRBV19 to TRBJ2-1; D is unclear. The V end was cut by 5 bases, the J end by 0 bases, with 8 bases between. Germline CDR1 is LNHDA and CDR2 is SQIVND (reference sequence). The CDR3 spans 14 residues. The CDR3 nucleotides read TGTGCCAGTAGTGTGGAGAGCTCCTACAATGAGCAGTTCTTC. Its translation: CASSVESSYNEQFF.

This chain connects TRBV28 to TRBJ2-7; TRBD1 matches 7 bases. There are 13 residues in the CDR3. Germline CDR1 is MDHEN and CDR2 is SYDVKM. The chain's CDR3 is CASQGVSQSEQYF. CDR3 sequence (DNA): TGTGCTTCGCAGGGGGTTTCTCAGAGTGAGCAGTACTTC.

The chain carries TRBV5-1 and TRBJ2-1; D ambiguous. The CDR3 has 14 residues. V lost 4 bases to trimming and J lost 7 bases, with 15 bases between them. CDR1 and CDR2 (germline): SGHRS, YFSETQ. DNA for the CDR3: TGCGCCAGCAGCCGAACGAACAGTCAGAATGAGCAGTTCTTC. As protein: CASSRTNSQNEQFF. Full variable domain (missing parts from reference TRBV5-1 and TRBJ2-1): KAGVTQTPRYLIKTRGQQVTLSCSPISGHRSVSWYQQTPGQGLQFLFEYFSETQRNKGNFPGRFSGRQFSNSRSEMNVSTLELGDSALYLCASSRTNSQNEQFFGPGTRLTVL.

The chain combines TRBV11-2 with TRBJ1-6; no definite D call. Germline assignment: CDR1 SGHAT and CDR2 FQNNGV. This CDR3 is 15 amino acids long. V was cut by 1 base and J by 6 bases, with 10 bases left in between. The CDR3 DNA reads TGTGCCAGCAGCTTAGCGAGTACGGTTAATTCACCCCTCCACTTT. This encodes CASSLASTVNSPLHF.

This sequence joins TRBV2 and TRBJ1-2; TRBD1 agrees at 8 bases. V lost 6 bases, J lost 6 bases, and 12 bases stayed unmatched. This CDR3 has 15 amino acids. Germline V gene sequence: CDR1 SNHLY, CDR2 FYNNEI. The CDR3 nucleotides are TGTGCCAGCAGCGAGGTTCGGCAGGGGGCCGATGGCTACACCTTC. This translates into CASSEVRQGADGYTF.

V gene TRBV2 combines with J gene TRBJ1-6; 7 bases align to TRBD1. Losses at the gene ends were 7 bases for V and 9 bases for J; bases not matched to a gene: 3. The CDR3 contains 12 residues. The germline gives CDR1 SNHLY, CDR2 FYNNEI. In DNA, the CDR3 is TGTGCCAGCAAACAGGGGCGTTCACCCCTCCACTTT. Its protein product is CASKQGRSPLHF.

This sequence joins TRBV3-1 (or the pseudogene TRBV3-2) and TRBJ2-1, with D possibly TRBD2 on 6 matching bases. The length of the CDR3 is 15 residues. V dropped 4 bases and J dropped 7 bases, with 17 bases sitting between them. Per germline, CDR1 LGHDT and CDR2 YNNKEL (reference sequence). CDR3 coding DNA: TGTGCCAGCAGCCCAGAGTCGGGAGTGAGGAATGAGCAGTTCTTC. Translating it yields CASSPESGVRNEQFF.

The CDR3 loop is CASSQDLDRGRLGGYTF. CDR3 sequence (DNA): TGTGCCAGCAGCCAAGACCTGGACAGGGGGCGATTAGGTGGCTACACCTTC. The chain is built from TRBV4-2 and TRBJ1-2; TRBD1 agrees at 11 bases. V gave up 0 bases and J gave up 7 bases; unmatched junction bases: 10. Germline loops: CDR1 LGHNA, CDR2 YNFKEQ. This CDR3 has 17 residues.

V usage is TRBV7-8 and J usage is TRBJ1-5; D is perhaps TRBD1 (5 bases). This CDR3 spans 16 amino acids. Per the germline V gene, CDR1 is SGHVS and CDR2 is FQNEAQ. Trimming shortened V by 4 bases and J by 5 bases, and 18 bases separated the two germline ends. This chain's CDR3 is CASSWLGTGVDQPQHF. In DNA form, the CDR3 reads TGTGCCAGCAGCTGGTTGGGCACGGGGGTCGATCAGCCCCAGCATTTT.

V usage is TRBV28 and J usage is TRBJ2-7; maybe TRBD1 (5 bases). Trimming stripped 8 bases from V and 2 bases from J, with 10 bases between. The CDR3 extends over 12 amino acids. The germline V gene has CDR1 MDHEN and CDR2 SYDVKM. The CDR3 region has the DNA TGTGCCAGCGTCAGGGATACCTACGAGCAGTACTTC. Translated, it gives CASVRDTYEQYF.

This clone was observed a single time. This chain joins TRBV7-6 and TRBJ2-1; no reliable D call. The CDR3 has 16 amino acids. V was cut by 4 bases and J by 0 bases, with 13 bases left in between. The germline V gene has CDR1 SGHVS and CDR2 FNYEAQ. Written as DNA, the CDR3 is TGTGCCAGCAGCTCCCCCGCACGTAGCTCCTACAATGAGCAGTTCTTC. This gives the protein CASSSPARSSYNEQFF.

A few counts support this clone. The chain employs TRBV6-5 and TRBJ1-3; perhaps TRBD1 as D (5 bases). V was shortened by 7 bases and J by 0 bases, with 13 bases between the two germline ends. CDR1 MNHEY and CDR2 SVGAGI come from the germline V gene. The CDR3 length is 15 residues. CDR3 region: CASTEQVISGNTIYF. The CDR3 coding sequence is TGTGCCAGCACCGAACAGGTTATCTCTGGAAACACCATATATTTT.

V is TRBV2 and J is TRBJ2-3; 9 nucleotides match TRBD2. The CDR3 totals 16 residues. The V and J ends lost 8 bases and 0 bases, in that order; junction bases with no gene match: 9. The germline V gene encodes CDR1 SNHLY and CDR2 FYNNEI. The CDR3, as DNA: TGTGCCAGCCTGCGAGGGCTAGCGGGAAGCACAGATACGCAGTATTTT. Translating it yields CASLRGLAGSTDTQYF.

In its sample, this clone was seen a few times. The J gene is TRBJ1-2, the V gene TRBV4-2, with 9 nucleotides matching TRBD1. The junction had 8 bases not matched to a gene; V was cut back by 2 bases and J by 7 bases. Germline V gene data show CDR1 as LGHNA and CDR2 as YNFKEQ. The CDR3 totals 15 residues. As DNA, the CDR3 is TGTGCCAGCAGCCAATGGACAGGGGAGGAGGTTGGCTACACCTTC. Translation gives CASSQWTGEEVGYTF.

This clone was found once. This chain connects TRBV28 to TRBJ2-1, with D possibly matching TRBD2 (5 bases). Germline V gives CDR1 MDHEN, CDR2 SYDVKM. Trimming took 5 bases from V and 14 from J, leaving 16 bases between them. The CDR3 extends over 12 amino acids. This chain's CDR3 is CASSLSGKWEFF. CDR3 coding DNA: TGTGCCAGCAGTCTCTCGGGAAAGTGGGAGTTCTTC.

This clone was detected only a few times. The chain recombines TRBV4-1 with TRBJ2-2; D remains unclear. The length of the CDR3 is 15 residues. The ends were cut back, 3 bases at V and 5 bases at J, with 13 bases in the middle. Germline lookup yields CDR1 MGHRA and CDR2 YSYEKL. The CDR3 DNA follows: TGCGCCAGCAGCCAGGGTGGAGTTACAACCGGGGAGCTGTTTTTT. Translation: CASSQGGVTTGELFF.

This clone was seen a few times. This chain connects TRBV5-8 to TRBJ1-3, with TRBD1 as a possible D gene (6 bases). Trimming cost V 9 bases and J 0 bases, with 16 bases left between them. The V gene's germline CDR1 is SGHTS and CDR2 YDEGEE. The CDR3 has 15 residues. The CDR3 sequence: CANPTGSDSGNTIYF. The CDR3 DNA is TGTGCCAACCCGACAGGCTCCGACTCTGGAAACACCATATATTTT.

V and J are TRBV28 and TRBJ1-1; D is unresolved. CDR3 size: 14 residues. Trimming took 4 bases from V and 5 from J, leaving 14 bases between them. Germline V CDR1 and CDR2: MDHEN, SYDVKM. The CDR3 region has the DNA TGTGCCAGCAGTTCAACCGTGAAGCTTACTGAAGCTTTCTTT. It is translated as CASSSTVKLTEAFF.